This is a list of T cell receptor beta chains from one sample in a study of OX40 agonist ivuxolimab in advanced cancers. Only in-frame clones appear in the TCRdb table, and some are missing; sequencing was by immunoSEQ multiplex PCR. This sample has about 62,000 clones, with 85% found just once. This sample comprised CD4+ or CD8+ T cells sorted from blood, obtained in a trial of the OX40 agonist ivuxolimab. These receptor sequences come from an adult with an advanced solid tumor such as melanoma, head and neck, liver or kidney cancer. The CDR3 runs from the conserved cysteine through the conserved F or W. Each record gives: clone size, J gene, V gene, D gene, CDR3 protein, CDR3 DNA. A D gene is named only where the DNA matches it firmly. Clone sizes are given selectively: once, few, many, or a class where the clone is expanded.

clone size: NA
J gene: TRBJ1-5
V gene: TRBV28
D gene: NA
CDR3 protein: CASSLTVSNQPQHF
CDR3 DNA: TGTGCCAGCAGTCTGACAGTTAGCAATCAGCCCCAGCATTTT

clone size: NA
J gene: TRBJ2-7
V gene: TRBV7-6
D gene: NA
CDR3 protein: CASSPTGFSYEQYF
CDR3 DNA: TGTGCCAGCAGCCCGACAGGATTCTCCTACGAGCAGTACTTC

clone size: NA
J gene: TRBJ2-7
V gene: TRBV5-1
D gene: NA
CDR3 protein: CASSLDTFSYEQYF
CDR3 DNA: TGCGCCAGCAGCCTGGACACCTTCTCCTACGAGCAGTACTTC

clone size: NA
J gene: TRBJ2-1
V gene: TRBV28
D gene: NA
CDR3 protein: CASRPSSPDKPYNEQFF
CDR3 DNA: TGTGCCAGCAGACCATCCTCCCCGGACAAGCCATACAATGAGCAGTTCTTC

clone size: NA
J gene: TRBJ2-7
V gene: TRBV5-1
D gene: TRBD2
CDR3 protein: CASSILAGEGEQYF
CDR3 DNA: TGCGCCAGCAGCATACTAGCGGGAGAGGGCGAGCAGTACTTC

clone size: NA
J gene: TRBJ1-3
V gene: TRBV11-2
D gene: NA
CDR3 protein: CASSLAVSGNTIYF
CDR3 DNA: TGTGCCAGCAGCTTAGCCGTTTCTGGAAACACCATATATTTT

clone size: NA
J gene: TRBJ2-7
V gene: TRBV6-5
D gene: TRBD2
CDR3 protein: CASSRTSGRREQYF
CDR3 DNA: TGTGCCAGCAGTCGGACTAGCGGGAGAAGGGAGCAGTACTTC

clone size: few
J gene: TRBJ2-1
V gene: TRBV19
D gene: TRBD2
CDR3 protein: CASSTLAGGLRYNEQFF
CDR3 DNA: TGTGCCAGTAGTACCCTAGCGGGGGGGCTTCGCTACAATGAGCAGTTCTTC

clone size: NA
J gene: TRBJ2-4
V gene: TRBV9
D gene: TRBD1
CDR3 protein: CASSADRGNIQYF
CDR3 DNA: TGTGCCAGCAGCGCGGACAGGGGGAACATTCAGTACTTC

clone size: NA
J gene: TRBJ1-1
V gene: TRBV15
D gene: NA
CDR3 protein: CATSRDGYEAFF
CDR3 DNA: TGTGCCACCAGCAGGGACGGATATGAAGCTTTCTTT

clone size: NA
J gene: TRBJ2-5
V gene: TRBV18
D gene: NA
CDR3 protein: CASSRVLNQETQYF
CDR3 DNA: TGTGCCAGCTCACGGGTTCTGAACCAAGAGACCCAGTACTTC

clone size: NA
J gene: TRBJ1-5
V gene: TRBV18
D gene: TRBD1
CDR3 protein: CASSLYDRGNQPQHF
CDR3 DNA: TGTGCCAGCTCACTATACGACAGGGGGAATCAGCCCCAGCATTTT

clone size: NA
J gene: TRBJ2-3
V gene: TRBV5-1
D gene: TRBD1
CDR3 protein: CASSFQGAQWDTQYF
CDR3 DNA: TGCGCCAGCAGCTTCCAGGGGGCGCAATGGGATACGCAGTATTTT

clone size: NA
J gene: TRBJ1-5
V gene: TRBV5-8
D gene: TRBD1
CDR3 protein: CASSLPRTGIQPQHF
CDR3 DNA: TGTGCCAGCAGCTTGCCTAGGACAGGGATTCAGCCCCAGCATTTT

clone size: few
J gene: TRBJ1-2
V gene: TRBV7-6
D gene: NA
CDR3 protein: CASSLGAGIGYGYTF
CDR3 DNA: TGTGCCAGCAGCTTAGGGGCAGGGATAGGCTATGGCTACACCTTC

clone size: NA
J gene: TRBJ2-5
V gene: TRBV4-1
D gene: TRBD2
CDR3 protein: CASSQEYGRARWETQYF
CDR3 DNA: TGCGCCAGCAGCCAAGAATACGGGAGGGCCCGGTGGGAGACCCAGTACTTC

clone size: once
J gene: TRBJ1-4
V gene: TRBV6-6
D gene: NA
CDR3 protein: CASGSGDPATNEKLFF
CDR3 DNA: TGTGCCAGTGGATCTGGGGACCCTGCAACTAATGAAAAACTGTTTTTT

clone size: NA
J gene: TRBJ2-7
V gene: TRBV10-3
D gene: TRBD1
CDR3 protein: CAISAGQGSSYEQYF
CDR3 DNA: TGTGCCATCAGTGCCGGACAGGGCAGCTCCTACGAGCAGTACTTC

clone size: NA
J gene: TRBJ2-3
V gene: TRBV19
D gene: TRBD1
CDR3 protein: CASSSTGGTDTQYF
CDR3 DNA: TGTGCCAGTAGTTCCACAGGGGGGACAGATACGCAGTATTTT

clone size: NA
J gene: TRBJ1-6
V gene: TRBV6-1
D gene: TRBD1
CDR3 protein: CASSWTGGTNSPLHF
CDR3 DNA: TGTGCCAGCAGTTGGACAGGGGGTACGAATTCACCCCTCCACTTT

clone size: NA
J gene: TRBJ2-3
V gene: TRBV27
D gene: NA
CDR3 protein: CASSLQDPSTDTQYF
CDR3 DNA: TGTGCCAGCAGTCTACAGGACCCGAGCACAGATACGCAGTATTTT

clone size: NA
J gene: TRBJ1-1
V gene: TRBV5-8
D gene: NA
CDR3 protein: CASSSREAGAFF
CDR3 DNA: TGTGCCAGCAGCAGCAGGGAAGCGGGAGCTTTCTTT

clone size: NA
J gene: TRBJ1-6
V gene: TRBV18
D gene: TRBD1
CDR3 protein: CASSTGQGHNSPLHF
CDR3 DNA: TGTGCCAGCTCAACCGGACAGGGACATAATTCACCCCTCCACTTT

clone size: medium-sized
J gene: TRBJ1-1
V gene: TRBV19
D gene: NA
CDR3 protein: CASTWGTEAFF
CDR3 DNA: TGTGCCAGTACGTGGGGCACTGAAGCTTTCTTT

clone size: NA
J gene: TRBJ2-5
V gene: TRBV11-2
D gene: TRBD2
CDR3 protein: CASSFQLASGGTGGETQYF
CDR3 DNA: TGTGCCAGCAGCTTTCAGCTAGCTAGCGGGGGCACCGGAGGAGAGACCCAGTACTTC

clone size: NA
J gene: TRBJ1-2
V gene: TRBV6-6
D gene: NA
CDR3 protein: CASSYGEIGNYGYTF
CDR3 DNA: TGTGCCAGCAGTTACGGCGAGATCGGGAACTATGGCTACACCTTC

clone size: NA
J gene: TRBJ2-7
V gene: TRBV4-1
D gene: TRBD2
CDR3 protein: CASSQGASGSYEQYF
CDR3 DNA: TGCGCCAGCAGCCAAGGAGCTAGCGGGAGTTACGAGCAGTACTTC

clone size: once
J gene: TRBJ1-3
V gene: TRBV27
D gene: NA
CDR3 protein: CASSGGRSSGNTIYF
CDR3 DNA: TGTGCCAGCTCTGGCGGGCGCTCCTCTGGAAACACCATATATTTT

clone size: NA
J gene: TRBJ1-4
V gene: TRBV19
D gene: TRBD1
CDR3 protein: CASSIRTGREKLFF
CDR3 DNA: TGTGCCAGTAGTATACGGACAGGGCGTGAAAAACTGTTTTTT

clone size: NA
J gene: TRBJ1-1
V gene: TRBV5-6
D gene: NA
CDR3 protein: CASSWRAPGTEAFF
CDR3 DNA: TGTGCCAGCAGCTGGCGGGCCCCGGGCACTGAAGCTTTCTTT

clone size: NA
J gene: TRBJ1-6
V gene: TRBV2
D gene: TRBD1
CDR3 protein: CASRGDSSYNSPLHF
CDR3 DNA: TGTGCCAGCAGGGGGGACAGCTCCTATAATTCACCCCTCCACTTT

clone size: once
J gene: TRBJ1-5
V gene: TRBV5-8
D gene: TRBD1
CDR3 protein: CASSRRDRGYSNQPQHF
CDR3 DNA: TGTGCCAGCAGCCGCCGGGACAGGGGGTATAGCAATCAGCCCCAGCATTTT

clone size: once
J gene: TRBJ2-2
V gene: TRBV6-5
D gene: NA
CDR3 protein: CASRPRGLSGELFF
CDR3 DNA: TGTGCCAGCAGACCAAGGGGGTTATCCGGGGAGCTGTTTTTT

clone size: NA
J gene: TRBJ1-1
V gene: TRBV5-6
D gene: NA
CDR3 protein: CASSLGTNTEAFF
CDR3 DNA: TGTGCCAGCAGCTTGGGTACTAACACTGAAGCTTTCTTT

clone size: NA
J gene: TRBJ2-7
V gene: TRBV9
D gene: NA
CDR3 protein: CASSPRDTGYEQYF
CDR3 DNA: TGTGCCAGCAGCCCGCGGGACACCGGCTACGAGCAGTACTTC

clone size: once
J gene: TRBJ2-6
V gene: TRBV5-6
D gene: TRBD1
CDR3 protein: CASSSPGQGVSGANVLTF
CDR3 DNA: TGTGCCAGCAGCTCACCGGGACAGGGGGTATCTGGGGCCAACGTCCTGACTTTC

clone size: NA
J gene: TRBJ2-1
V gene: TRBV2
D gene: NA
CDR3 protein: CASTFGPYNEQFF
CDR3 DNA: TGTGCCAGCACCTTCGGACCATACAATGAGCAGTTCTTC

clone size: few
J gene: TRBJ2-7
V gene: TRBV6-5
D gene: NA
CDR3 protein: CASSQGPSSYEQYF
CDR3 DNA: TGTGCCAGCAGTCAGGGACCGAGCTCCTACGAGCAGTACTTC

clone size: NA
J gene: TRBJ2-7
V gene: TRBV11-2
D gene: NA
CDR3 protein: CASSFQEPSSYEQYF
CDR3 DNA: TGTGCCAGCAGCTTCCAGGAGCCGAGCTCCTACGAGCAGTACTTC

clone size: NA
J gene: TRBJ1-6
V gene: TRBV28
D gene: NA
CDR3 protein: CASRRDSYNSPLHF
CDR3 DNA: TGTGCCAGCAGAAGAGACTCCTATAATTCACCCCTCCACTTT

clone size: NA
J gene: TRBJ1-2
V gene: TRBV6-1
D gene: NA
CDR3 protein: CASSLDGDYGYTF
CDR3 DNA: TGTGCCAGCAGTCTGGACGGAGACTATGGCTACACCTTC

clone size: few
J gene: TRBJ2-7
V gene: TRBV6-5
D gene: TRBD1
CDR3 protein: CASSITGGYEQYF
CDR3 DNA: TGTGCCAGCAGTATTACAGGGGGCTACGAGCAGTACTTC

clone size: NA
J gene: TRBJ1-4
V gene: TRBV19
D gene: NA
CDR3 protein: CASSISLATNEKLFF
CDR3 DNA: TGTGCCAGTAGTATATCGCTAGCAACTAATGAAAAACTGTTTTTT

clone size: NA
J gene: TRBJ1-2
V gene: TRBV28
D gene: NA
CDR3 protein: CASSFRDGYTF
CDR3 DNA: TGTGCCAGCAGTTTTCGGGATGGCTACACCTTC

clone size: NA
J gene: TRBJ2-5
V gene: TRBV18
D gene: NA
CDR3 protein: CASSPTQGIQETQYF
CDR3 DNA: TGTGCCAGCTCCCCAACACAGGGAATCCAAGAGACCCAGTACTTC

clone size: NA
J gene: TRBJ2-7
V gene: TRBV19
D gene: NA
CDR3 protein: CASSIDRAYEQYF
CDR3 DNA: TGTGCCAGTAGTATAGACAGGGCCTACGAGCAGTACTTC

clone size: NA
J gene: TRBJ2-1
V gene: TRBV5-4
D gene: TRBD2
CDR3 protein: CASSQGTSGTGYNEQFF
CDR3 DNA: TGTGCCAGCAGCCAGGGGACTAGCGGGACGGGCTACAATGAGCAGTTCTTC

clone size: NA
J gene: TRBJ1-1
V gene: TRBV7-2
D gene: TRBD1
CDR3 protein: CASSSTGTGDTEAFF
CDR3 DNA: TGTGCCAGCAGCTCCACCGGGACAGGGGACACTGAAGCTTTCTTT

clone size: NA
J gene: TRBJ2-4
V gene: TRBV6-6
D gene: TRBD1
CDR3 protein: CASREGQGGPKNIQYF
CDR3 DNA: TGTGCCAGCAGGGAGGGACAGGGGGGTCCCAAAAACATTCAGTACTTC